This is a list of T cell receptor beta chains from one sample in a study of Ad26.COV2.S vaccination and SARS-CoV-2 variants. This table comes from immunoSEQ multiplex PCR, and its TCRdb copy is limited to in-frame clones, with some not included. The sample shows 350,000 to 450,000 clones, about 91% of them seen only once. The input for sequencing was peripheral blood, taken after recovery from COVID-19. The receptors derive from a human donor who had recovered from COVID-19. Each CDR3 is given with its conserved first and last residue. D genes are given only for firm matches. Expanded clones are given a class, and other clones once, few, many or no size at all.

CDR3aa	CDR3nt	d_gene	abundance	j_gene	v_gene
CASSSGTGNGYTF	TGCGCCAGCAGCTCCGGGACAGGGAACGGCTACACCTTC	TRBD1	-	TRBJ1-2	TRBV5-1
CASRLRGGASDTQYF	TGTGCCAGCAGACTACGGGGGGGTGCGTCAGATACGCAGTATTTT	TRBD2	-	TRBJ2-3	TRBV6-5
CASSLGNTQYF	TGTGCCAGCAGTTTGGGAAATACGCAGTATTTT	-	-	TRBJ2-3	TRBV6-2/TRBV6-3
CASSGGGSSYEQYF	TGTGCCAGCAGCGGCGGAGGCAGCTCCTACGAGCAGTACTTC	-	-	TRBJ2-7	TRBV7-2
CAISGRDRAFSGEQYF	TGTGCCATCAGCGGCCGAGACAGGGCCTTCTCGGGGGAGCAGTACTTC	TRBD1	-	TRBJ2-7	TRBV10-3
CASSLVTGETQYF	TGTGCCAGCAGTTTAGTTACGGGAGAGACCCAGTACTTC	-	-	TRBJ2-5	TRBV27
CASRPTAGQGYEQYF	TGTGCCAGCAGGCCAACAGCGGGACAGGGCTACGAGCAGTACTTC	TRBD1	-	TRBJ2-7	TRBV27
CASSPATGQVLGQFF	TGTGCCAGCAGCCCAGCCACCGGACAGGTACTGGGGCAGTTCTTC	TRBD1	-	TRBJ2-1	TRBV13
CTGRDTLKYEQYF	TGCACGGGCCGGGACACCCTAAAATACGAGCAGTACTTC	-	-	TRBJ2-7	TRBV1
CASSLEASGGTTDTQYF	TGCGCCAGCAGCTTGGAAGCTAGCGGGGGGACCACAGATACGCAGTATTTT	TRBD2	-	TRBJ2-3	TRBV5-1
CATSRDRLGDEQFF	TGTGCCACCAGCAGAGATCGATTAGGGGACGAGCAGTTCTTC	-	few	TRBJ2-1	TRBV15
CASSYLGGTYNEQFF	TGTGCCAGCAGTTACCTGGGCGGGACTTACAATGAGCAGTTCTTC	-	-	TRBJ2-1	TRBV6-5
CATSGVATEAFF	TGTGCCACATCGGGGGTGGCCACTGAAGCTTTCTTT	-	-	TRBJ1-1	TRBV10-3
CASRPPQRGGYGYTF	TGTGCCAGCAGACCCCCCCAAAGGGGAGGCTATGGCTACACCTTC	-	-	TRBJ1-2	TRBV6-5
CASSEFGGYYEQYF	TGCGCCAGCAGTGAATTCGGGGGCTACTACGAGCAGTACTTC	-	few	TRBJ2-7	TRBV10-2
CASSERLALEDEQFF	TGTGCCAGCAGTGAACGGCTAGCTCTTGAGGATGAGCAGTTCTTC	-	-	TRBJ2-1	TRBV2
CASSVEGIRQETQYF	TGTGCCAGCAGCGTAGAAGGCATACGACAAGAGACCCAGTACTTC	-	-	TRBJ2-5	TRBV9
CASSQVWGGRYNEQFF	TGCGCCAGCAGCCAAGTGTGGGGGGGGCGATACAATGAGCAGTTCTTC	-	-	TRBJ2-1	TRBV4-1
CASSISYEGYEQYF	TGTGCCAGTAGTATCTCTTACGAGGGGTACGAGCAGTACTTC	-	-	TRBJ2-7	TRBV19
CASSQSTDTQYF	TGTGCCAGCAGCCAATCCACAGATACGCAGTATTTT	-	-	TRBJ2-3	TRBV12-3/TRBV12-4
CASTPKGQGGNEQFF	TGTGCCAGCACCCCTAAGGGCCAGGGAGGCAATGAGCAGTTCTTC	-	-	TRBJ2-1	TRBV27
CASSLGDRFNYGYTF	TGCGCCAGCAGCTTGGGGGACAGGTTTAACTATGGCTACACCTTC	TRBD1	-	TRBJ1-2	TRBV5-1
CASSLVGVGGLSVDTQYF	TGTGCCAGCAGCTTAGTAGGGGTCGGGGGCCTCTCTGTAGATACGCAGTATTTT	-	-	TRBJ2-3	TRBV7-9
CASSLQENYEQYF	TGTGCCAGCAGTTTGCAGGAGAACTACGAGCAGTACTTC	-	-	TRBJ2-7	TRBV6-4
CASNPGTRGEQYF	TGCGCCAGTAATCCCGGGACTAGAGGCGAGCAGTACTTC	TRBD2	-	TRBJ2-7	TRBV5-1
CASSPSGGATEAFF	TGTGCCAGCTCACCCTCAGGGGGCGCGACTGAAGCTTTCTTT	TRBD1	-	TRBJ1-1	TRBV18
CASSDRTERSGNTIYF	TGTGCCAGCAGTGATAGGACAGAACGCTCTGGAAACACCATATATTTT	-	-	TRBJ1-3	TRBV6-1
CASSLYRQIFSGNTIYF	TGTGCCAGCAGTTTATACCGACAGATTTTCTCTGGAAACACCATATATTTT	-	-	TRBJ1-3	TRBV27
CASSLAGNTEAFF	TGTGCCAGCAGCTTGGCTGGGAACACTGAAGCTTTCTTT	-	-	TRBJ1-1	TRBV5-6
CASSPQGLWETQYF	TGCGCCAGCAGCCCCCAGGGCCTTTGGGAGACCCAGTACTTC	-	-	TRBJ2-5	TRBV5-1
CASSLGESNTGELFF	TGTGCCAGCAGCTTAGGGGAATCGAACACCGGGGAGCTGTTTTTT	-	-	TRBJ2-2	TRBV11-2
CASSEAGLSYNEQFF	TGTGCCAGCAGTGAAGCAGGCCTCTCCTACAATGAGCAGTTCTTC	-	-	TRBJ2-1	TRBV2
CASSTEAVYGYTF	TGTGCCAGCAGTACAGAGGCAGTCTATGGCTACACCTTC	-	-	TRBJ1-2	TRBV6-2/TRBV6-3
CASSFGGQGYQPQHF	TGTGCCAGCAGCTTTGGGGGACAGGGGTACCAGCCCCAGCATTTT	TRBD1	-	TRBJ1-5	TRBV13
CASSLAGEVREKLFF	TGTGCCAGCAGCCTAGCAGGGGAGGTACGGGAAAAACTGTTTTTT	-	-	TRBJ1-4	TRBV5-4
CASSQGRGVLQQFF	TGTGCCAGCAGCCAAGGACGGGGGGTTTTGCAGCAGTTCTTC	TRBD2	-	TRBJ2-1	TRBV3-1/TRBV3-2
CASSLTDRVGTEAFF	TGTGCCAGCAGCCTTACGGACAGGGTCGGAACTGAAGCTTTCTTT	TRBD1	once	TRBJ1-1	TRBV7-8
CASSVGEDQPQHF	TGCGCCAGCAGTGTGGGGGAAGATCAGCCCCAGCATTTT	-	-	TRBJ1-5	TRBV10-2
CASRERDSHNEKLFF	TGTGCCAGCAGAGAAAGGGACAGCCACAATGAAAAACTGTTTTTT	TRBD1	-	TRBJ1-4	TRBV7-9
CASSTRLVSQETQYF	TGTGCCAGCAGCACCAGACTAGTGTCACAAGAGACCCAGTACTTC	-	-	TRBJ2-5	TRBV13
CASRQAETYEQYF	TGTGCCAGCAGGCAGGCAGAAACCTACGAGCAGTACTTC	-	once	TRBJ2-7	TRBV12-3/TRBV12-4
CASSPEHRANQPQHF	TGCGCCAGCAGCCCAGAACACAGGGCCAATCAGCCCCAGCATTTT	-	few	TRBJ1-5	TRBV4-3
CASSLFPRDSHSYEQYF	TGTGCCAGCAGTTTATTCCCTCGGGACAGCCATTCCTACGAGCAGTACTTC	TRBD1	-	TRBJ2-7	TRBV27
CASSRDTGGGSGELFF	TGTGCCAGCAGTAGAGATACAGGAGGGGGATCCGGGGAGCTGTTTTTT	-	few	TRBJ2-2	TRBV2
CASSSGLVNEKLFF	TGTGCCAGCAGCTCGGGTTTAGTCAATGAAAAACTGTTTTTT	-	-	TRBJ1-4	TRBV7-2
CASSGGIMNTEAFF	TGCGCCAGCAGCGGAGGAATCATGAACACTGAAGCTTTCTTT	-	-	TRBJ1-1	TRBV5-1
CASNRPGAGYEQYF	TGTGCCAGCAACCGACCGGGGGCGGGCTACGAGCAGTACTTC	-	-	TRBJ2-7	TRBV7-2
CASRPSGGAAQSQETQYF	TGTGCCAGTAGGCCTAGCGGGGGGGCAGCCCAATCTCAAGAGACCCAGTACTTC	TRBD2	-	TRBJ2-5	TRBV19
CASSSGQTPFSYGYTF	TGTGCCAGCAGTTCCGGACAGACTCCCTTTTCCTATGGCTACACCTTC	-	-	TRBJ1-2	TRBV6-5
CASSLGGTYNEQFF	TGTGCCAGCAGCTTAGGGGGTACCTACAATGAGCAGTTCTTC	-	once	TRBJ2-1	TRBV7-3
CASSLYSPGELFF	TGTGCCAGCAGTTTATACAGCCCCGGGGAGCTGTTTTTT	-	once	TRBJ2-2	TRBV12-3/TRBV12-4
CASSDVGQPIKRGYTF	TGTGCCAGCAGTGACGTGGGACAGCCCATTAAGAGGGGCTACACCTTC	TRBD1	-	TRBJ1-2	TRBV2
CASSTRLNSPLHF	TGTGCCAGCAGTACGAGACTAAATTCACCCCTCCACTTT	-	-	TRBJ1-6	TRBV27
CASRGSRAEAFF	TGTGCCAGCAGGGGAAGTCGGGCTGAAGCTTTCTTT	-	-	TRBJ1-1	TRBV2
CASSLQGTYEQYF	TGTGCCAGCAGTTTACAGGGTACCTACGAGCAGTACTTC	-	-	TRBJ2-7	TRBV12-3/TRBV12-4